Below, one T cell receptor (beta chain) is given with its context. This sample was included in a study of cytomegalovirus exposure and HLA in healthy donors. The V gene's germline CDR1 is SNHLY and CDR2 FYNNEI. The CDR3 totals 18 residues. V gave up 7 bases and J gave up 1 base, with 25 bases separating them. 60 Vbeta and 13 Jbeta primers were used in PCR. Assay: immunoSEQ multiplex PCR; the TCRdb copy retains only in-frame clones and omits some. The repertoire holds over 150,000 clones, with about 70% as singletons. The rearrangement uses TRBV2 and TRBJ1-2; TRBD1 is a possible D gene (6 bases). The source is a man aged 18 to 30 in good health and CMV-seronegative. Sequenced material: PBMCs. The CDR3 sequence: CASKMRRQGPPFNYGYTF. As DNA, the CDR3 is TGTGCCAGCAAAATGAGGAGGCAGGGGCCCCCTTTTAACTATGGCTACACCTTC.